The TCR beta chain described here comes from a study of cytomegalovirus exposure and HLA in healthy donors. Germline CDR1 and CDR2: MNHNY and SVGAGI (reference sequence). The CDR3 covers 14 residues. The V gene lost 7 bases and the J gene lost 7 bases, with 16 bases spanning the gap. The PCR was carried out with 60 Vbeta primers and 13 Jbeta primers. The data were produced by immunoSEQ multiplex PCR, yet TCRdb's version contains in-frame clones alone and is incomplete. The sample includes over 65,000 clones, 70% to 90% of them seen just once. The sequencing sample was made of PBMCs. This TCR came from a human donor in good health. The V and J genes are TRBV6-6 and TRBJ2-2; D gene unclear. The CDR3 DNA follows: TGTGCCAGCAACCCATTCGGGTCTGGCGGGGAGCTGTTTTTT. It codes for CASNPFGSGGELFF.